Shown below are 9 T cell receptor beta chains from a single sample sequenced in a study of T cell repertoires in cytomegalovirus infection. MiXCR, applied by TCRdb to the reads, yields one record per CDR3 protein. The table records about 310,000 distinct CDR3 sequences, about 9.1% of them present only once. The sequencing input was PBMCs. These receptors were collected from a human donor in good health (CMV status not recorded). Some clones in this sample may be carry-over from other donors' samples.

This chain connects TRBV15 to TRBJ2-4; D call uncertain. The germline CDR1 and CDR2 sequences are LNHNV and YYDKDF (reference sequence). The CDR3 length is 12 residues. Trimming took 0 bases from V and 13 from J, leaving 10 bases between them. In DNA form, the CDR3 reads TGTGCCACCAGCAGAGACAGAATCACCCAGTACTTC. It translates to CATSRDRITQYF. Drawing the rest from reference TRBV15 and TRBJ2-4, the complete variable domain is DAMVIQNPRYQVTQFGKPVTLSCSQTLNHNVMYWYQQKSSQAPKLLFHYYDKDFNNEADTPDNFQSRRPNTSFCFLDIRSPGLGDTAMYLCATSRDRITQYFGAGTRLSVL.

On this clonotype itself: A clone one base away is much larger, so this may be a read error. The chain carries TRBV5-4 and TRBJ1-1, with D perhaps matching TRBD1 (6 bases). Trimming stripped 5 bases from V and 0 bases from J, with 14 bases between. CDR1 is SGHNT, CDR2 YYREEE, per germline (reference sequence). This CDR3 has 15 residues. In DNA form, the CDR3 reads TGTGCCAGCAGTTCAACGGGGGCCCTGAACACTGAAGCTTTCTTT. It translates to CASSSTGALNTEAFF.

This clonotype occurred many times. The V call is TRBV29-1, the J call TRBJ1-1, with no clear D. The germline V gene has CDR1 SQVTM and CDR2 ANQGSEA. The CDR3 contains 11 residues. Deletions cut 5 bases from V and 7 bases from J, with 11 bases between. The CDR3 region is CSVSWEGEAFF. In nucleotides, the CDR3 is TGCAGCGTTTCCTGGGAGGGTGAAGCTTTCTTT.

The chain has TRBV6-1 and TRBJ2-7; TRBD1 or TRBD2 may be the D gene (7 bases each). The germline V gene encodes CDR1 MNHNS and CDR2 SASEGT. The V gene lost 5 bases and the J gene lost 3 bases, with 17 bases spanning the gap. CDR3 length: 15 residues. The CDR3 loop is CASSPGRGQSYEQYV. CDR3 coding DNA: TGTGCCAGCAGTCCGGGGAGGGGGCAAAGCTACGAGCAGTACGTC.

This clonotype has a count of ten or more. This sequence joins TRBV28 and TRBJ2-3; 9 nucleotides match TRBD1. The length of the CDR3 is 14 residues. Germline V gene lookup returns CDR1 MDHEN and CDR2 SYDVKM. Unmatched junction bases numbered 3, after V lost 4 bases and J lost 4 bases. The CDR3 spells CASSSGQGPDTQYF. The CDR3 nucleotides read TGTGCCAGCAGTTCCGGACAGGGGCCAGATACGCAGTATTTT.

This rearrangement joins TRBV28 to TRBJ2-5, with D perhaps assigned TRBD1 or TRBD2 (6 bases each). Germline V gene data show CDR1 as MDHEN and CDR2 as SYDVKM. The CDR3 is made up of 16 amino acids. V dropped 5 bases and J dropped 4 bases, with 20 bases sitting between them. CDR3 region: CASSTSVGGRRETQYF. The CDR3 DNA sequence: TGTGCCAGCAGTACCTCGGTGGGGGGCCGGCGAGAGACCCAGTACTTC. Drawing the rest from reference TRBV28 and TRBJ2-5, the complete variable domain is DVKVTQSSRYLVKRTGEKVFLECVQDMDHENMFWYRQDPGLGLRLIYFSYDVKMKEKGDIPEGYSVSREKKERFSLILESASTNQTSMYLCASSTSVGGRRETQYFGPGTRLLVL.

In this sample, this clonotype turned up many times. The V call is TRBV7-2, the J call TRBJ1-1, with D perhaps matching TRBD1 (6 bases). CDR1 and CDR2 (germline): SGHTA, FQGNSA. The CDR3 is 14 amino acids. V shed 5 bases and J shed 6 bases, with 16 bases lying between them. CDR3 sequence reads: CASSTHRVVAEAFF. The CDR3, as DNA: TGTGCCAGCAGCACCCACAGGGTTGTAGCTGAAGCTTTCTTT.

Ten or more counts support this clonotype. This chain uses TRBV11-3 with TRBJ1-3; D is unresolved. V was pared by 6 bases and J by 3 bases, with 12 bases between. The CDR3 is made up of 14 amino acids. Looked up from germline, CDR1 is SGHNT and CDR2 is YENEEA. The CDR3 sequence: CASSSGAGGNTIYF. In DNA, the CDR3 is TGTGCCAGCAGTAGCGGTGCGGGTGGAAACACCATATATTTT.

Many counts were recorded for this clonotype. This sequence joins TRBV7-2 and TRBJ1-1, with TRBD1 identical over 7 bases. The junction had 7 bases not matched to a gene; V was cut back by 4 bases and J by 8 bases. The CDR3 spans 13 residues. Germline values: CDR1 SGHTA, CDR2 FQGNSA. The CDR3 region is CASSWTGRYEAFF. CDR3 DNA: TGTGCCAGCAGCTGGACAGGCCGATACGAAGCTTTCTTT. The full variable domain, with the rest looked up from reference TRBV7-2 and TRBJ1-1, is GAGVSQSPSNKVTEKGKDVELRCDPISGHTALYWYRQSLGQGLEFLIYFQGNSAPDKSGLPSDRFSAERTGGSVSTLTIQRTQQEDSAVYLCASSWTGRYEAFFGQGTRLTVV.